This is a list of T cell receptor beta chains from one sample in a study of T cells in Graves' hyperthyroidism and ophthalmopathy. TCRdb reanalysed the multiplex PCR reads using MiXCR and keeps one entry per CDR3 protein. The top ten clones hold 15% of a sample with 300,000 to 450,000 distinct CDR3 sequences, around a sixth of them seen once. The specimen was blood. All receptors derive from a woman aged 40 to 49 with Graves' ophthalmopathy. Both conserved end residues are part of each CDR3. Fields, in order: D gene, J gene, clone size, V gene, CDR3 DNA, CDR3 protein. The D gene is left open where the match is weak. Rows give clone size only sometimes, using once, few, many, or a class for an expanded clone.

>TRBD1|TRBJ1-1|.|TRBV7-2
TGTGCCAGCAGCCTTCGAGGGACAGGGGTCACTGAAGCTTTCTTT
CASSLRGTGVTEAFF
>TRBD1|TRBJ2-7|.|TRBV30
TGTGCCTGGAGGGGTGGGGACAGAAGAGCGCGGCAGTACTTC
CAWRGGDRRARQYF
>.|TRBJ2-4|many|TRBV28
TGTGCCAGCAGTTTATCTGGCAGACCTCCTGGTCTAGCCAAAAACATTCAGTACTTC
CASSLSGRPPGLAKNIQYF
>.|TRBJ2-7|many|TRBV28
TGTGCCAGCAGTGGCCATAGCGGAACCTCCTACGAGCAGTACTTC
CASSGHSGTSYEQYF
>.|TRBJ1-1|.|TRBV20-1
TGCAGTGCGGCAGGTTCGGCTGAAGCTTTCTTT
CSAAGSAEAFF
>.|TRBJ1-2|many|TRBV28
TGTGCCACCCCCCGGGACGGCTATGGCTACACCTTC
CATPRDGYGYTF
>.|TRBJ2-7|many|TRBV28
TGTGCCAGCAGTTTGCTGGCCGACGAGCAGTACTTC
CASSLLADEQYF
>.|TRBJ2-2|many|TRBV24-1
TGTGCCACCAGTGATTTAATGCCAACGGGGGCCGGGGAGCTGTTTTTT
CATSDLMPTGAGELFF
>.|TRBJ2-2|.|TRBV11-2
TGTGCCAGCAGCTGGAATCTCGACGGAATGAACACCGGGGAGCTGTTTTTT
CASSWNLDGMNTGELFF
>.|TRBJ2-7|few|TRBV12-3/TRBV12-4
TGTGCCAGCAGTTTTGAGGGCGGAAGCTCCTACGAGCAGTACTTC
CASSFEGGSSYEQYF
>.|TRBJ1-1|many|TRBV6-1
TGTGCCAGCAGGCCGATGGGAGGGGGGATCACTGAAGCTTTCTTT
CASRPMGGGITEAFF
>TRBD1|TRBJ1-1|many|TRBV7-3
TGTGCCAGCAGCTCTACAGGGGAAGGAACTGAAGCTTTCTTT
CASSSTGEGTEAFF
>.|TRBJ1-5|many|TRBV12-3/TRBV12-4
TGTGCCAGCAGTTTGAATCGGCAGCCCCAGCATTTT
CASSLNRQPQHF
>.|TRBJ2-7|many|TRBV29-1
TGCAGCGTTTCTTCAGCGTCGCGCTACGAGCAGTACTTC
CSVSSASRYEQYF
>.|TRBJ1-1|many|TRBV19
TGTGCCACCCGGACGAGGAAGATTGAAGCTTTCTTT
CATRTRKIEAFF
>.|TRBJ1-1|many|TRBV24-1
TGTGCCACCGGCCCAGCAGGGAACACTGAAGCTTTCTTT
CATGPAGNTEAFF
>TRBD2|TRBJ2-7|.|TRBV20-1
TGCAGTGTCAGGACTAGCGGGGGAACCTACGAGCAGTACTTC
CSVRTSGGTYEQYF
>TRBD1|TRBJ2-7|many|TRBV6-5
TGTGCCAGCAGCCCCGGGACAGGCCCCGCCGAGCAGTACTTC
CASSPGTGPAEQYF
>.|TRBJ2-5|once|TRBV28
TGTGCCAGCGGGGATAGGACCCAGTACTTC
CASGDRTQYF
>.|TRBJ1-2|.|TRBV27
TGTGCCAGCAGAAACCCGGAACAGGGAGGTCGTGGCTACACCTTC
CASRNPEQGGRGYTF
>TRBD2|TRBJ2-7|many|TRBV27
TGTGCCAGCAGATCGGGAGGGCCGGCCGAGCAGTACTTC
CASRSGGPAEQYF
>.|TRBJ2-7|.|TRBV12-3/TRBV12-4
TGTGCCAGCAGTTTAATCGGGGAAGTGGAGCAGTACTTC
CASSLIGEVEQYF
>TRBD2|TRBJ2-5|many|TRBV28
TGTGCCAGTGGCTTTACTAGCGGGAGGGAGACCCAGTACTTC
CASGFTSGRETQYF
>.|TRBJ1-5|.|TRBV6-1
TGTGCCTGCAGCTCAGGACAGCGCACGGTCGCCCAGCATTTT
CACSSGQRTVAQHF
>.|TRBJ2-5|many|TRBV4-3
TGCGCCAGCAGCCTGACTGCGGGGCCTCAAGAGACCCAGTACTTC
CASSLTAGPQETQYF
>.|TRBJ2-6|many|TRBV6-2/TRBV6-3
TGTGCCAGCAGAACCCCATCTGGGGCCAACGTCCTGACTTTC
CASRTPSGANVLTF
>.|TRBJ2-4|many|TRBV12-3/TRBV12-4
TGTGCCAGCAGCCGCGACCGGGGCGTACTAGCCAAAAACATTCAGTACTTC
CASSRDRGVLAKNIQYF
>.|TRBJ2-7|many|TRBV2
TGTGCCAGCAGTGTGGCGGAGGGGTACGAGCAGTACTTC
CASSVAEGYEQYF
>.|TRBJ2-7|few|TRBV3-1
TGTGCCAGCAGCCAAGCTCCGGGACATTTCTACGAGCAGTACTTC
CASSQAPGHFYEQYF
>.|TRBJ1-3|many|TRBV12-3/TRBV12-4
TGTGCCAGCAATCCAGGGACTACTTTCTCTGGAAACACCATATATTTT
CASNPGTTFSGNTIYF
>TRBD1|TRBJ2-7|few|TRBV3-1
TGTGCCAGCAGCCAAGCCTTCGGACAGGGTACCTACGAGCAGTACTTC
CASSQAFGQGTYEQYF
>TRBD1|TRBJ2-4|many|TRBV2
TGTGCCAGCAGTGGGACAGGGGGCGCCAAAAACATTCAGTACTTC
CASSGTGGAKNIQYF
>.|TRBJ1-1|many|TRBV6-5
TGTGCCACCCGTTATGCTACTGAAGCTTTCTTT
CATRYATEAFF
>.|TRBJ2-7|many|TRBV28
TGTGCCAGCAGTCTCTCCGCGGGGTGCGAGCAGTACTTC
CASSLSAGCEQYF
>.|TRBJ2-7|.|TRBV6-1
TGTGCCAGCAGACCCGCCGAGGGTGCGCAGTACTTC
CASRPAEGAQYF
>.|TRBJ1-1|.|TRBV24-1
TGTGCCACCAGTGCAGAGGTAAGAGCTTTCTTT
CATSAEVRAFF
>.|TRBJ1-5|many|TRBV27
TGTGCCAGCAGTTGGGCCAGCAATCAGCCCCAGCATTTT
CASSWASNQPQHF
>.|TRBJ2-5|few|TRBV7-9
TGTGCCAGCAGCGGGGGAAGGAGTGGCGAGACCCAGTACTTC
CASSGGRSGETQYF
>.|TRBJ2-5|.|TRBV28
TGTGCCAGCAGCGCCTTGGGGGAGCGAGAGACCCAGTACTTC
CASSALGERETQYF
>TRBD1|TRBJ1-5|many|TRBV20-1
TGCATGGCAGGGGGTACCAATCAGCCCCAGCATTTT
CMAGGTNQPQHF
>TRBD1|TRBJ2-7|many|TRBV19
TGTGCCAGTAGTATGACCGGGACAGGAGTCTCCTACGAGCAGTACTTC
CASSMTGTGVSYEQYF
>.|TRBJ1-6|many|TRBV27
TGTGCCAGCAGTTTGACCGCAGGGGTGTCGCCCCTCCACTTT
CASSLTAGVSPLHF
>.|TRBJ1-5|few|TRBV24-1
TGTGCCACCAGTGACCCTGGACATCTCAGCAATCAGCCCCAGCATTTT
CATSDPGHLSNQPQHF
>.|TRBJ2-5|many|TRBV20-1
TGCAGTGCTCAAAAACCGGGACACAGGACGCGGGAGACCCAGTACTTC
CSAQKPGHRTRETQYF
>TRBD2|TRBJ2-7|many|TRBV5-4
TGTGCCAGCAGCAGCGGGACCACTACATCCTACGAGCAGTACTTC
CASSSGTTTSYEQYF
>.|TRBJ1-2|many|TRBV4-3
TGCGCCAGCAGCCAAGAACACGGAAACTATGGCTACACCTTC
CASSQEHGNYGYTF